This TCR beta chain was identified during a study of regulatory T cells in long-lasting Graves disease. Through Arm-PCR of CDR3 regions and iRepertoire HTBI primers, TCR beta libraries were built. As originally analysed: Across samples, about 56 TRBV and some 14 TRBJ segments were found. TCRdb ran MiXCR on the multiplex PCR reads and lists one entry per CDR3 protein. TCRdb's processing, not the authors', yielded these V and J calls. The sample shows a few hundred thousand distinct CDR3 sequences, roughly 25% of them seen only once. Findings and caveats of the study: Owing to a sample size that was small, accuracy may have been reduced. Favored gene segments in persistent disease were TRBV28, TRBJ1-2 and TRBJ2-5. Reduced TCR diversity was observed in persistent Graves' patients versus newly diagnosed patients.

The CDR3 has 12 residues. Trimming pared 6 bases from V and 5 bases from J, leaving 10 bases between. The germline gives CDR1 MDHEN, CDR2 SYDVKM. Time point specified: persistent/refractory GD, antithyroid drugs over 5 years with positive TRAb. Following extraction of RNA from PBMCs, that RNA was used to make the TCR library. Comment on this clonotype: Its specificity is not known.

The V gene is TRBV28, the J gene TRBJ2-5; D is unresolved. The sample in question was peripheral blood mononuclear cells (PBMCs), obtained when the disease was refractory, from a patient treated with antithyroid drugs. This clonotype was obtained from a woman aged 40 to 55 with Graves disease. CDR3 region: CASRAPGETQYF. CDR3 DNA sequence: TGTGCCAGCAGGGCTCCCGGGGAGACCCAGTACTTC. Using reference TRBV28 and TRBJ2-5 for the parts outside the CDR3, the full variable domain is DVKVTQSSRYLVKRTGEKVFLECVQDMDHENMFWYRQDPGLGLRLIYFSYDVKMKEKGDIPEGYSVSREKKERFSLILESASTNQTSMYLCASRAPGETQYFGPGTRLLVL.